A selection of T cell receptor beta chains follows, all from one sample in a study of tumor and adjacent non-tumor tissue in lung cancer. TCRdb re-analysed the multiplex PCR reads in MiXCR, keeping a single row per CDR3 protein. Among under 150,000 distinct CDR3 sequences listed, 66% were seen once. Sequenced sample: lung tumor tissue. These TCRs come from a young man with non-small cell lung cancer. CDR3s include the opening cysteine and the closing phenylalanine or tryptophan. A D gene is named only where the DNA matches it firmly. Clone size, where shown, is once, few, many, or a class for clones that have expanded.

TRBD1,TRBJ1-1,few,TRBV12-3/TRBV12-4,CASSSRGSTEAFF,TGTGCCAGCAGTTCCAGGGGGAGCACTGAAGCTTTCTTT
NA,TRBJ2-5,NA,TRBV28,CASSTDSDLETQYF,TGTGCCAGCAGTACTGACAGTGACCTAGAGACCCAGTACTTC
NA,TRBJ2-1,NA,TRBV11-2,CASSSRVARNEQFF,TGTGCCAGCAGTTCCAGGGTGGCCCGCAATGAGCAGTTCTTC
NA,TRBJ2-7,NA,TRBV12-3/TRBV12-4,CASSLETYEHFF,TGTGCCAGCAGCCTTGAAACCTACGAGCACTTCTTC
NA,TRBJ2-1,few,TRBV11-3,CASSLMDRDDEQFF,TGTGCCAGCAGCTTGATGGACAGAGACGATGAGCAGTTCTTC
NA,TRBJ1-1,few,TRBV4-1,CASSLDTRPTEAFF,TGCGCCAGCAGCCTTGACACTCGGCCTACTGAAGCTTTCTTT
NA,TRBJ1-5,NA,TRBV4-1,CASSQGQGSNQPQHF,TGTGCCAGCAGCCAAGGCCAGGGGTCCAATCAGCCCCAGCATTTT
NA,TRBJ1-4,NA,TRBV20-1,CSATGEANEKLSF,TGCAGTGCTACAGGGGAGGCTAATGAAAAACTGTCCTTT
TRBD2,TRBJ2-7,many,TRBV4-3,CASSQGEGSSYEQYF,TGCGCCAGCAGCCAAGGGGAGGGAAGCTCCTACGAGCAGTACTTC
NA,TRBJ2-1,NA,TRBV20-1,CSAKTIGGYNEQFF,TGCAGTGCCAAGACGATCGGAGGGTACAATGAGCAGTTCTTC
NA,TRBJ2-5,NA,TRBV6-5,CASSPWSGHERTKYF,TGTGCCAGCAGTCCCTGGTCAGGACATGAGAGGACCAAGTACTTC
NA,TRBJ2-5,many,TRBV11-2,CASSWSSLRQETQYF,TGTGCCAGCAGCTGGAGCTCGCTCAGGCAAGAGACCCAGTACTTC
NA,TRBJ2-1,once,TRBV28,CASSPPIAEKNSYNEQFF,TGTGCCAGCAGTCCCCCCATAGCGGAGAAGAACTCCTACAATGAACAGTTCTTC
TRBD2,TRBJ2-7,many,TRBV6-1,CASSEDGGAGGEQYF,TGTGCCAGCAGTGAAGACGGCGGAGCGGGGGGAGAGCAGTACTTC
TRBD1,TRBJ2-1,few,TRBV5-5,CASSWAPGQLDNEQFF,TGTGCCAGCAGCTGGGCACCGGGACAGCTTGACAATGAGCAGTTCTTC
NA,TRBJ2-5,once,TRBV24-1,CVTSDLTRGAETQYF,TGTGTCACCAGTGATTTAACCCGCGGGGCAGAGACCCAGTACTTC
NA,TRBJ2-5,NA,TRBV12-3/TRBV12-4,CASNRVGRETQYF,TGTGCCAGCAATCGGGTGGGAAGGGAGACCCAGTACTTC
NA,TRBJ2-1,NA,TRBV11-1,CVSCLNTVSRREDNEQFF,TGTGTCAGCTGCTTAAATACGGTTTCTAGAAGAGAAGACAATGAGCAGTTCTTC